Included here is one TCR beta chain sequence, with context. Its cognate antigen is unknown. Repertoires were generated with immunoSEQ multiplex PCR, while TCRdb's copy carries only in-frame clones and drops some. The table records tens of thousands of clones, just under 85% of them present only once. The data were taken from a study of identifying expanded T cells in peripheral blood. General study results and limits: Variance in clone template counts between roughly two-week samples significantly increased with total template count across all healthy donors. Differentially abundant clones: around 1.2 between replicates, around 17 at approximately two weeks, 19 to 20 at four.

Collection occurred without any documented infections or immune events in donors. This CDR3 contains 15 residues. V gene TRBV21-1 combines with J gene TRBJ2-4. TRBV21-1 is reported as a pseudogene. This sequence originates from a person aged 18-70 years in good health. Material for sequencing was blood. The CDR3 region is CASSQQLAAKNIQYF. The CDR3, as DNA: TGTGCCAGCAGCCAACAACTTGCAGCCAAAAACATTCAGTACTTC.